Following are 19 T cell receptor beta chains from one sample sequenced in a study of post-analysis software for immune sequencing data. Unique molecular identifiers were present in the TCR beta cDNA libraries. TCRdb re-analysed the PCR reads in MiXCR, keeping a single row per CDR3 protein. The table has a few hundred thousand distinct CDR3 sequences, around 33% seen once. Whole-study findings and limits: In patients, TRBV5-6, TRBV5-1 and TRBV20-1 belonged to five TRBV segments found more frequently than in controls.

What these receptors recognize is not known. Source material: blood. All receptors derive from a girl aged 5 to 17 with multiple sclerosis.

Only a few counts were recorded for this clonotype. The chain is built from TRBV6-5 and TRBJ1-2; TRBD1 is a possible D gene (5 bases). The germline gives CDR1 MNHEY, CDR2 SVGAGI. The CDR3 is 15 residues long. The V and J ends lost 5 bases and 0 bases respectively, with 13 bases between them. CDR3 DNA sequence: TGTGCCAGCAGTCTCGTGCAGGGAACTAACTATGGCTACACCTTC. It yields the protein CASSLVQGTNYGYTF.

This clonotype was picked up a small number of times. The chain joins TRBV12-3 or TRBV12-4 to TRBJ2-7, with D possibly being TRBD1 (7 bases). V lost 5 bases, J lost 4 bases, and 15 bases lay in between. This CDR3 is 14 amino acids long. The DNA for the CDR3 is TGTGCCAGCAGTCCCCCGACAGGGAGGTACGAGCAGTACTTC. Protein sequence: CASSPPTGRYEQYF.

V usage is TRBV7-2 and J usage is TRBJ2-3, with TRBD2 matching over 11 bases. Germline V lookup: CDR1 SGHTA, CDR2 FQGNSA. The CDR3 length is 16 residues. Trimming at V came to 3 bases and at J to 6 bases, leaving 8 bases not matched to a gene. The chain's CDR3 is CASSFSFSGGADTQYF. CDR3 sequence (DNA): TGTGCCAGCAGCTTTTCTTTTAGCGGGGGGGCGGATACGCAGTATTTT.

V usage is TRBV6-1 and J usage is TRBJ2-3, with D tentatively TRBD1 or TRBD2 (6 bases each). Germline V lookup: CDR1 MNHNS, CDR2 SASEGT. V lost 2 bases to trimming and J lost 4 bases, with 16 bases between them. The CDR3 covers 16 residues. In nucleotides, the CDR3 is TGTGCCAGCAGTGAATTAGCGGACGGGGGCTCAGATACGCAGTATTTT. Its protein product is CASSELADGGSDTQYF.

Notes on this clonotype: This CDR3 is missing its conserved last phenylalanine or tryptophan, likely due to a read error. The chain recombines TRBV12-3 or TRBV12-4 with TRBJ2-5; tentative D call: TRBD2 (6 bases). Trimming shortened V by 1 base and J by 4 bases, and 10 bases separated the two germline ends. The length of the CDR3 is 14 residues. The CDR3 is CASSLGGVLETQYS. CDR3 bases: TGTGCCAGCAGTTTAGGGGGGGTCCTAGAGACCCAGTACTCC.

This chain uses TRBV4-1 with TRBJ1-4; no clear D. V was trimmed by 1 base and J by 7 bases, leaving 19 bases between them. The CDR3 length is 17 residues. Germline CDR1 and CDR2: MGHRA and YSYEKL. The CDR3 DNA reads TGCGCCAGCAGCCAAGTATCAAACCGCAGACCCGCTGAAAAACTGTTTTTT. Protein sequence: CASSQVSNRRPAEKLFF.

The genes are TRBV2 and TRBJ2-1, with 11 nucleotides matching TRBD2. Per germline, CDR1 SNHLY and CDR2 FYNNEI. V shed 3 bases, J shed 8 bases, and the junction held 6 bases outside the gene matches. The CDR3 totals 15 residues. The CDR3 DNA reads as TGTGCCAGCAGTGAGAATAGCGGGGGGGCATATGAGCAGTTCTTC. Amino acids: CASSENSGGAYEQFF. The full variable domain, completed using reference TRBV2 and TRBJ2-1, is EPEVTQTPSHQVTQMGQEVILRCVPISNHLYFYWYRQILGQKVEFLVSFYNNEISEKSEIFDDQFSVERPDGSNFTLKIRSTKLEDSAMYFCASSENSGGAYEQFFGPGTRLTVL.

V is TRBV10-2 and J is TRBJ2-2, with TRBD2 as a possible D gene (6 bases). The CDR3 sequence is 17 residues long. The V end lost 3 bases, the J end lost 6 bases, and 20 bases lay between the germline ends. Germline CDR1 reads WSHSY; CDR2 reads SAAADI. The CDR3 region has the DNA TGCGCCAGCAGTGACCCCAGGACGGCGGGGATTTCCGGGGAGCTGTTTTTT. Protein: CASSDPRTAGISGELFF.

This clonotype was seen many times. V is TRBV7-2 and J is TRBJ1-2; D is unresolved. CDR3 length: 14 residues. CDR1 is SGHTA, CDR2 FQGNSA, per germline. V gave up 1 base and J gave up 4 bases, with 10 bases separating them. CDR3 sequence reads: CASSLEHRPYGYTF. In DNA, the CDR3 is TGTGCCAGCAGCTTAGAACATCGCCCCTATGGCTACACCTTC.

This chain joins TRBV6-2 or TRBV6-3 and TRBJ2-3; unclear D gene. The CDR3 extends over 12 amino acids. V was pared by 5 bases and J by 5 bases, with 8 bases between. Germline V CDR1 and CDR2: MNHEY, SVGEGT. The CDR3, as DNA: TGTGCCAGCAGTCGGCGCGGAGATACGCAGTATTTT. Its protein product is CASSRRGDTQYF.

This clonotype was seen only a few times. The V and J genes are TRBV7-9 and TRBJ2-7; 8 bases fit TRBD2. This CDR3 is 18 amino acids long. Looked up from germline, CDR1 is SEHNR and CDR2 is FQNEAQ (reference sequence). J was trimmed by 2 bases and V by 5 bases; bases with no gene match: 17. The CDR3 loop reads CASSLSDTASGGPYEQYF. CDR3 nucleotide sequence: TGTGCCAGCAGCCTTTCCGATACAGCCAGCGGGGGACCCTACGAGCAGTACTTC.

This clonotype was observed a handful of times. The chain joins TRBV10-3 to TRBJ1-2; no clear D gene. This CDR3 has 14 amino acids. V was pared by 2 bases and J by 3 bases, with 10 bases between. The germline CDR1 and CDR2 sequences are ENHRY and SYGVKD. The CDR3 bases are TGTGCCATCAGTGAGCCCGGAGACCACTATGGCTACACCTTC. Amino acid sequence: CAISEPGDHYGYTF.

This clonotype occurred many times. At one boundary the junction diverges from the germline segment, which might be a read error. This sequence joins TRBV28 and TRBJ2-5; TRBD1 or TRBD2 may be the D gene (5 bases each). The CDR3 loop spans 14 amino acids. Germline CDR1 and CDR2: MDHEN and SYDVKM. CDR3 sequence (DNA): TGCGCCAGCAGCGGTGGGACGGGACAAGAGACCCAGTACTTC. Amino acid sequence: CASSGGTGQETQYF.

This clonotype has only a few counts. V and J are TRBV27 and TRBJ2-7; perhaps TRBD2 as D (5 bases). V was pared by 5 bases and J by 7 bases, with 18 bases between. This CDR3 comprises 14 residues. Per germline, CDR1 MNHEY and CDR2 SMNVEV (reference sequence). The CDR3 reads CASSLHPRGGEQYF. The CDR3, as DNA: TGTGCCAGCAGTCTACATCCCCGGGGTGGGGAGCAGTACTTC.

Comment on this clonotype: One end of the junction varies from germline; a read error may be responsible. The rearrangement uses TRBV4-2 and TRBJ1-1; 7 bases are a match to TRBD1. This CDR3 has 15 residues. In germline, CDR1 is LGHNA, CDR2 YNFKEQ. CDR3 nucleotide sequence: TGTGCCAGCAACCAATCACAGGGGCGAAACACTGAAGCTTTCTTT. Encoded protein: CASNQSQGRNTEAFF.

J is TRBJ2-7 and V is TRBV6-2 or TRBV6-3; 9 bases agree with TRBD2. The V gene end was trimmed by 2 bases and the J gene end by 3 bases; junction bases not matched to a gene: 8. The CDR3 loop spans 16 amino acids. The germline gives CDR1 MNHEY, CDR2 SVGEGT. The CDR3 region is CASSYGASGDYYEQYF. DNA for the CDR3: TGTGCCAGCAGTTACGGGGCTAGCGGGGACTACTACGAGCAGTACTTC.

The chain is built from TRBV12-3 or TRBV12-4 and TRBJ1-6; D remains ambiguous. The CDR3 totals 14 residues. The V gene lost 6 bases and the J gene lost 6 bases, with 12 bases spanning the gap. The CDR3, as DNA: TGTGCCAGCAGCAGAGACGGAAGTAATTCACCCCTCCACTTT. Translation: CASSRDGSNSPLHF.

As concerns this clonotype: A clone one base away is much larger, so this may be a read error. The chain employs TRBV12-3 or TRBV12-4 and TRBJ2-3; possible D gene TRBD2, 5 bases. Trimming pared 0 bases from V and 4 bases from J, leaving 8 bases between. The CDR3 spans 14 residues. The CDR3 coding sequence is TGTGCCAGCAGTTTAGCGGGGAGCGCAGATACGCAGTATTTT. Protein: CASSLAGSADTQYF.

The CDR3 nucleotides read TGTGCCAGCAGCTTAGCGCTGGGACAGGGGGCTTCACCCCTCCACTTT. Translation gives CASSLALGQGASPLHF. The rearrangement joins TRBV7-9 to TRBJ1-6; TRBD1 matches 12 bases. The trim removed 0 bases at V and 9 bases at J, leaving 3 bases unmatched. Germline V gene lookup returns CDR1 SEHNR and CDR2 FQNEAQ (reference sequence). CDR3 length equals 16 residues.